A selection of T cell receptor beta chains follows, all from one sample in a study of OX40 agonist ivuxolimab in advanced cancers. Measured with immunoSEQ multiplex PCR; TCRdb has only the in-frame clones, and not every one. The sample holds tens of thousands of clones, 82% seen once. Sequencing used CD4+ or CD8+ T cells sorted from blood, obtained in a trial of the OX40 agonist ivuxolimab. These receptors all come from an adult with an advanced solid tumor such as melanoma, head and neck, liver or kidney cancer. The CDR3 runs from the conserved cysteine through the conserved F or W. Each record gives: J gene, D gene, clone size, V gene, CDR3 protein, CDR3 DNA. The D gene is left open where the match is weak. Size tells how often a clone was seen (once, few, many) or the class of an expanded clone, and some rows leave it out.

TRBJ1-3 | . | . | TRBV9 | CASSRYGEGLGNTIYF | TGTGCCAGCAGCAGATATGGGGAGGGGCTTGGAAACACCATATATTTT
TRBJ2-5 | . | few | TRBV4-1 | CASSRTGTMRETQYF | TGCGCCAGCAGCCGTACCGGTACTATGAGAGAGACCCAGTACTTC
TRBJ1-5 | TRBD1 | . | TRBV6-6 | CASSTGQGNQPQHF | TGTGCCAGCAGTACGGGACAGGGTAACCAGCCCCAGCATTTT
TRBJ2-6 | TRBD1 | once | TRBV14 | CASSQVGQGAGANVLTF | TGTGCCAGCAGCCAAGTGGGACAGGGGGCCGGGGCCAACGTCCTGACTTTC
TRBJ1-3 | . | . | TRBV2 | CAGGRAPGNTIYF | TGTGCCGGGGGAAGAGCGCCGGGAAACACCATATATTTT
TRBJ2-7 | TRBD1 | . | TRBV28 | CASRITTGNLYF | TGTGCCAGCAGGATAACGACAGGGAACCTATACTTC
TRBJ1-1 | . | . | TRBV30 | CAWNWNTEAFF | TGTGCCTGGAACTGGAACACTGAAGCTTTCTTT
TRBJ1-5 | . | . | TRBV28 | CASSGRQSNQPQHF | TGTGCCAGCAGCGGTCGGCAGAGCAATCAGCCCCAGCATTTT
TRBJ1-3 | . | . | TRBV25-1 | CASSDSASGNTIYF | TGTGCCAGCAGTGATTCGGCCTCTGGAAACACCATATATTTT
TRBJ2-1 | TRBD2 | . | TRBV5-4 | CAWWGLKGKNEQFF | TGTGCCTGGTGGGGACTAAAGGGAAAAAATGAGCAGTTCTTC
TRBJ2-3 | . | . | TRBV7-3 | CASGPSGSTDTQYF | TGTGCCAGCGGGCCGAGCGGAAGCACAGATACGCAGTATTTT
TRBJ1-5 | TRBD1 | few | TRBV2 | CASTQWDRGNQPQHF | TGTGCCAGCACCCAATGGGACAGGGGAAATCAGCCCCAGCATTTT
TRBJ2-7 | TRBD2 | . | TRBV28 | CASSSPSGASYEQYF | TGTGCCAGCAGCTCGCCTAGCGGGGCATCTTACGAGCAGTACTTC
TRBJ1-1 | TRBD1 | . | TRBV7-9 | CASSSTPRGSATEAFF | TGTGCCAGCAGCTCCACCCCCAGGGGGTCGGCCACTGAAGCTTTCTTT
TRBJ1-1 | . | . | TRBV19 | CASRKDGNMNTEAFF | TGTGCCAGTAGGAAGGACGGGAACATGAACACTGAAGCTTTCTTT
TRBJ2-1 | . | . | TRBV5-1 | CASSFTHTGTLSYNEQFF | TGCGCCAGCAGCTTTACCCATACAGGGACCCTCTCCTACAATGAGCAGTTCTTC
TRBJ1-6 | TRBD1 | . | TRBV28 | CASSTGQGYYNSPLHF | TGTGCCAGCAGTACAGGACAGGGCTACTATAATTCACCCCTCCACTTT
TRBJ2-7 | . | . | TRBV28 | CASSLRVRRVSYEQYF | TGTGCCAGCAGTTTAAGGGTACGGAGGGTTAGCTACGAGCAGTACTTC
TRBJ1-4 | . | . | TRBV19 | CASSSRTFATNEKLFF | TGTGCCAGTAGTAGTCGGACATTTGCAACTAATGAAAAACTGTTTTTT
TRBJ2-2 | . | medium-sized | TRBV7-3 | CASSLNGNALSGELFF | TGTGCCAGCAGCTTAAACGGGAATGCCTTGTCCGGGGAGCTGTTTTTT
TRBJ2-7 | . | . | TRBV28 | CASSLPGTYEQYF | TGTGCCAGCAGTTTACCAGGCACCTACGAGCAGTACTTC
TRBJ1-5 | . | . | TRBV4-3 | CASSQDPSNQPQHF | TGCGCCAGCAGCCAAGATCCCAGCAATCAGCCCCAGCATTTT
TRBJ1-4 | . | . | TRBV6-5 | CASSLPLFKKKLFF | TGTGCCAGCAGTCTGCCCCTTTTTAAGAAAAAACTGTTTTTT
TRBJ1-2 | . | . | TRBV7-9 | CASSLAGSAYGYTF | TGTGCCAGCAGCTTAGCGGGCTCCGCGTATGGCTACACCTTC
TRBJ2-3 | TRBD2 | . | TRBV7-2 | CASSLARASLAGRYTQYF | TGTGCCAGCAGCTTAGCGCGTGCCTCACTAGCGGGAAGGTATACGCAGTATTTT
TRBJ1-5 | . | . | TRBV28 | CASSRQAVEPQHF | TGTGCCAGCTCTCGACAGGCTGTGGAGCCCCAGCATTTT
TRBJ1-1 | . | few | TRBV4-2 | CASSQDPQSTYTEAFF | TGTGCCAGCAGCCAAGATCCCCAGAGCACTTACACTGAAGCTTTCTTT
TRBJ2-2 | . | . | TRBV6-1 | CASRRRSPPGELFF | TGTGCCAGCAGGCGTAGAAGCCCCCCCGGGGAGCTGTTTTTT
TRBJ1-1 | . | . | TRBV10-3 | CAISESITEAFF | TGTGCCATCAGTGAGTCGATAACTGAAGCTTTCTTT
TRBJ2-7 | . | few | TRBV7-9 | CASSLIGHEQYF | TGTGCCAGCAGCTTAATCGGACACGAGCAGTACTTC
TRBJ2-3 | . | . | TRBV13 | CASRYGASYSTDTQYF | TGTGCCAGCAGGTACGGGGCTTCATATAGCACAGATACGCAGTATTTT
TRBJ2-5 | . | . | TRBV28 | CASSSFGGFQETQYF | TGTGCCAGCAGTTCCTTTGGGGGATTCCAAGAGACCCAGTACTTC
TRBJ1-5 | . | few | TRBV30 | CAWNAGAANQPQHF | TGTGCCTGGAACGCAGGGGCCGCAAATCAGCCCCAGCATTTT
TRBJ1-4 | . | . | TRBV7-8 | CASSLGRRKEKLFF | TGTGCCAGCAGCTTAGGCAGGCGGAAGGAAAAACTGTTTTTT
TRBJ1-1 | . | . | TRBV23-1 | CASSRSFPNTEAFF | TGCGCCAGCAGTCGGTCCTTTCCGAACACTGAAGCTTTCTTT
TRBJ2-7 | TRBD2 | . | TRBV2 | CASTRGRSRHEQYF | TGTGCCAGCACGCGCGGGAGGAGCCGCCACGAGCAGTACTTC
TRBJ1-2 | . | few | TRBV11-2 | CASSLGGDYGYTF | TGTGCCAGCAGCTTAGGGGGGGACTATGGCTACACCTTC
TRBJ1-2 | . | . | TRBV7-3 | CASSLTKRHGYTF | TGTGCCAGCAGCTTAACGAAGCGTCATGGCTACACCTTC
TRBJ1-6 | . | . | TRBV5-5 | CASSLTGTKNSPLHF | TGTGCCAGCAGCCTGACCGGGACAAAGAATTCACCCCTCCACTTT
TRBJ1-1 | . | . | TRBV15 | CATSRIDGLNTEAFF | TGTGCCACCAGCAGGATAGACGGGCTGAACACTGAAGCTTTCTTT
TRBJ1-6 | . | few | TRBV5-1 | CASNDGGNSPLHF | TGCGCCAGCAACGACGGGGGGAATTCACCCCTCCACTTT
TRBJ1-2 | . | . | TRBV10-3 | CAISETVGGFYGYTF | TGTGCCATCAGTGAAACCGTTGGGGGCTTCTATGGCTACACCTTC